These 5 T cell receptor beta chains came from one sample sequenced in a study of response to subunit inactivated influenza vaccine. From the RT-PCR reads, TCRdb called clonotypes with MiXCR, one entry per CDR3 protein. This table has about 530,000 distinct CDR3 sequences, about 10% appearing once. The material sequenced was PBMCs from blood, taken on the day of vaccination. Every receptor here comes from a man aged 50 to 59 who received an inactivated influenza vaccine.

This clonotype occurred a few times. J is TRBJ1-6 and V is TRBV14; D unresolved. The germline gives CDR1 SGHDN, CDR2 FVKESK. Trimming cost V 0 bases and J 4 bases, with 13 bases left between them. The CDR3 totals 17 residues. The CDR3 protein is CASSQDSLGSYNSPLHF. CDR3 in DNA: TGTGCCAGCAGCCAAGATAGCTTGGGGTCGTATAATTCACCCCTCCACTTT.

This clonotype has only a few counts. The V gene is TRBV9, the J gene TRBJ2-3; 9 bases map to TRBD2. The CDR3 has 16 amino acids. Germline lookup yields CDR1 SGDLS and CDR2 YYNGEE. Losses at the gene ends were 0 bases for V and 2 bases for J; bases not matched to a gene: 4. CDR3 sequence: CASSVEGGGATDTQYF. In DNA, the CDR3 is TGTGCCAGCAGCGTAGAAGGCGGGGGGGCCACAGATACGCAGTATTTT.

There are a few counts of this clonotype. V gene TRBV29-1 combines with J gene TRBJ1-2; 7 nucleotides line up with TRBD1. Per the germline V gene, CDR1 is SQVTM and CDR2 is ANQGSEA. J lost 7 bases, V lost 6 bases, and 5 bases had no gene match. CDR3 size: 11 residues. The CDR3 sequence: CSVRQGSGYTF. The DNA for the CDR3 is TGCAGCGTGAGACAGGGCTCTGGCTACACCTTC.

This clonotype was recorded at least ten times. This chain uses TRBV12-5 with TRBJ2-2; D not certain. This CDR3 is built from 16 residues. V lost 2 bases to trimming and J lost 4 bases, with 14 bases between them. CDR1 is LGHNT, CDR2 FRNRAP, per germline. CDR3 DNA sequence: TGTGCTAGTGGTTTGAACACCGGACGGCGCACCGGGGAGCTGTTTTTT. Protein: CASGLNTGRRTGELFF.

V gene TRBV24-1 combines with J gene TRBJ2-6, with a weak D call TRBD2 (6 bases). Germline loops: CDR1 KGHDR, CDR2 SFDVKD. This CDR3 has 17 amino acids. The ends were cut back, 5 bases at V and 0 bases at J, with 13 bases in the middle. The CDR3 loop reads CATSAPPGSSGANVLTF. CDR3 DNA sequence: TGTGCCACCAGTGCCCCGCCCGGGAGCTCTGGGGCCAACGTCCTGACTTTC.